The source of this T cell receptor (beta chain) is a study of cytomegalovirus exposure and HLA in healthy donors. General study findings and limits: Presence/absence analyses assumed roughly uniform sequencing depth across donors, which may not hold.

The CDR3 extends over 13 amino acids. The V gene's germline CDR1 is MNHEY and CDR2 SMNVEV (reference sequence). J was trimmed by 6 bases and V by 6 bases; bases with no gene match: 7. Worth noting for this clone: Its antigen is currently unknown.

Researchers ran the PCR with 60 Vbeta and 13 Jbeta primers. The assay was immunoSEQ multiplex PCR, and TCRdb's table has in-frame clones only and misses some. The sample's table shows tens of thousands of clones. The chain uses TRBV27 and TRBJ1-2, with TRBD1 matching over 7 bases. The TCR was taken from a man aged 35-49 years in good health and CMV-seronegative. What was sequenced was PBMCs. CDR3 coding DNA: TGTGCCAGCAGCAGGGGGAGCCCAGATGGCTACACCTTC. This translates into CASSRGSPDGYTF.